This T cell receptor beta chain was obtained from a study of cytomegalovirus exposure and HLA in healthy donors. CDR1 is LGHNA, CDR2 YSLEER, per germline. The CDR3 is 14 amino acids. V lost 1 base to trimming and J lost 2 bases, with 8 bases between them. PCR was performed using 60 Vbeta and 13 Jbeta primers. In the original processing: There were 80 million or so unique TCR beta chains by a later count, and about 12 million of them were shared. Sequencing used immunoSEQ multiplex PCR; TCRdb keeps in-frame clones, though not all of them. Clone size and V and J calls were adopted from that table, with D and trimming inferred from the DNA. The sample has around 130,000 clones, around 85% seen once.

This clonotype was sampled from a boy younger than 18 in good health and CMV-seronegative. Material: PBMCs. The chain joins TRBV4-3 to TRBJ1-2; D is perhaps TRBD1 (5 bases). Here the CDR3 DNA reads TGCGCCAGCAGCCAAGCCCCAGGGAACTATGGCTACACCTTC. Translation: CASSQAPGNYGYTF.